These 21 T cell receptor beta chains originate from one sample sequenced in a study of blood T cell repertoires in COVID-19. TCRdb's copy holds only in-frame clones and misses some; the assay was immunoSEQ multiplex PCR. The table includes about 83,000 clones, roughly 90% detected once. The sequencing input was peripheral blood. The receptors stem from a woman at least 80 years old with active or convalescent COVID-19.

This clone was observed once. This sequence joins TRBV19 and TRBJ2-2; the match to TRBD1 covers 8 bases. Looked up from germline, CDR1 is LNHDA and CDR2 is SQIVND (reference sequence). The CDR3 totals 16 residues. J lost 4 bases, V lost 5 bases, and 9 bases had no gene match. The CDR3 DNA reads TGTGCCAGTAGTTACGGACAGGGTTCGGGCACCGGGGAGCTGTTTTTT. It codes for CASSYGQGSGTGELFF.

V gene TRBV19 combines with J gene TRBJ1-5; the D gene is possibly TRBD1 (6 bases). V lost 8 bases, J lost 0 bases, and 17 bases lay in between. The CDR3 contains 16 residues. Germline V gene data show CDR1 as LNHDA and CDR2 as SQIVND (reference sequence). CDR3 coding DNA: TGTGCCAGTCTGCAGGGGACGCCGGGTAGCAATCAGCCCCAGCATTTT. This translates into CASLQGTPGSNQPQHF.

V and J are TRBV7-8 and TRBJ1-6; no reliable D call. The CDR3 sequence is 19 residues long. CDR1 SGHVS and CDR2 FQNEAQ come from the germline V gene. V lost 2 bases and J 0 bases, leaving 17 bases between the germline ends. The CDR3 nucleotides are TGTGCCAGCAGCTTAAAACTAACCCTGCAGAGCTCCTATAATTCACCCCTCCACTTT. Its protein product is CASSLKLTLQSSYNSPLHF.

V and J are TRBV18 and TRBJ1-2; 9 nucleotides match TRBD1. The junction had 3 bases not matched to a gene; V was cut back by 2 bases and J by 5 bases. This CDR3 contains 14 residues. Germline V gene data show CDR1 as KGHSH and CDR2 as LQKENI. The CDR3 DNA sequence: TGTGCCAGCTCACCAGTCGGACAGGGGTATGGCTACACCTTC. This encodes CASSPVGQGYGYTF.

The chain couples TRBV5-1 to TRBJ1-2; D not resolved. Germline values: CDR1 SGHRS, CDR2 YFSETQ. The V end was cut by 1 base, the J end by 1 base, with 5 bases between. The CDR3 contains 13 residues. The CDR3 loop is CASSLFSNYGYTF. In nucleotides, the CDR3 is TGCGCCAGCAGCTTGTTCAGTAACTATGGCTACACCTTC.

V gene TRBV19 combines with J gene TRBJ2-7; perhaps TRBD2 as D (6 bases). This CDR3 region has 13 residues. Germline values: CDR1 LNHDA, CDR2 SQIVND (reference sequence). Trimming removed 6 bases at V and 2 bases at J, with 11 bases between. CDR3 loop: CASSPTGAYEQYF. The CDR3 coding sequence is TGTGCCAGTAGCCCGACGGGGGCCTACGAGCAGTACTTC.

This clone has only one observation. This chain uses TRBV7-9 with TRBJ2-5; 10 nucleotides line up with TRBD2. The CDR3 has 15 amino acids. From germline, CDR1 is SEHNR and CDR2 FQNEAQ (reference sequence). V was pared by 5 bases and J by 5 bases, with 8 bases of the junction left unmatched. The CDR3 nucleotides read TGTGCCAGCAGCCCTCAGCGGGGGGGCGGGGAGACCCAGTACTTC. Its protein is CASSPQRGGGETQYF.

In DNA, the CDR3 is TGTGCCAGCAGTGGGGGCCCTGGAGCTTTCTTT. Translation gives CASSGGPGAFF. The chain uses TRBV12-3 or TRBV12-4 and TRBJ1-1; the D gene is possibly TRBD1 (6 bases). Deletions cut 5 bases from V and 10 bases from J, with 11 bases between. The CDR3 runs to 11 residues.

This clone was seen just once. The chain uses TRBV5-1 and TRBJ2-5; 7 nucleotides agree with TRBD1. V lost 4 bases to trimming and J lost 2 bases; unmatched junction nucleotides: 5. The CDR3 has 14 residues. CDR1 is SGHRS, CDR2 YFSETQ, per germline. This CDR3 is CASSQGQYQETQYF. CDR3 DNA: TGCGCCAGCAGCCAGGGACAGTATCAAGAGACCCAGTACTTC.

This chain links TRBV5-5 with TRBJ1-1, with TRBD1 matching 7 bases. The CDR3 sequence is 14 residues long. Trimming removed 4 bases from V and 4 bases from J; junction bases left unmatched: 7. Germline CDR1 is SGHKS and CDR2 is YYEKEE (reference sequence). CDR3 nucleotide sequence: TGTGCCAGCAGCCCGGGACAGATCCTCACTGAAGCTTTCTTT. Its protein product is CASSPGQILTEAFF. The variable domain in full, with the rest retrieved from reference TRBV5-5 and TRBJ1-1, is DAGVTQSPTHLIKTRGQQVTLRCSPISGHKSVSWYQQVLGQGPQFIFQYYEKEERGRGNFPDRFSARQFPNYSSELNVNALLLGDSALYLCASSPGQILTEAFFGQGTRLTVV.

The chain couples TRBV28 to TRBJ1-2, with D perhaps TRBD1 (6 bases). Trimming left V 3 bases short and J 4 bases short, with 12 bases between. CDR1 is MDHEN and CDR2 is SYDVKM in the germline V gene. There are 14 residues in the CDR3. This CDR3 reads CASSFKGGVYGYTF. The CDR3 DNA reads TGTGCCAGCAGTTTTAAGGGGGGGGTCTATGGCTACACCTTC.

The chain links TRBV19 to TRBJ1-2, with 7 bases identical to TRBD1. CDR1 is LNHDA, CDR2 SQIVND, per germline (reference sequence). The CDR3 spans 15 residues. J lost 6 bases, V lost 5 bases, and 12 bases had no gene match. In DNA, the CDR3 is TGTGCCAGTAGTGCCCAACAGGGGAGAATGGATGGCTACACCTTC. Amino acid sequence: CASSAQQGRMDGYTF.

This CDR3 is CASSSRTGGHEKLFF. The CDR3 DNA follows: TGTGCCAGTAGTTCCCGGACAGGGGGACATGAAAAACTGTTTTTT. The chain has TRBV19 and TRBJ1-4; 10 bases align to TRBD1. The CDR3 is 15 amino acids. The trim removed 5 bases at V and 6 bases at J, leaving 6 bases unmatched. The germline V gene has CDR1 LNHDA and CDR2 SQIVND (reference sequence).

The chain employs TRBV7-2 and TRBJ1-3; 9 bases fit TRBD1. Germline assignment: CDR1 SGHTA and CDR2 FQGNSA. The CDR3 contains 16 residues. V lost 5 bases and J lost 0; bases outside the gene matches: 5. CDR3 loop: CASSEQGAISGNTIYF. The CDR3 DNA reads TGTGCCAGCAGCGAACAGGGGGCAATCTCTGGAAACACCATATATTTT.

The CDR3 loop reads CASSFPGTGHYTF. In DNA form, the CDR3 reads TGTGCCAGCAGCTTTCCTGGGACAGGGCACTACACCTTC. The chain recombines TRBV7-2 with TRBJ1-2, with TRBD1 identical over 9 bases. Germline CDR1 reads SGHTA; CDR2 reads FQGNSA. This CDR3 region has 13 residues. V shed 3 bases, J shed 10 bases, and the junction held 6 bases outside the gene matches.

For this clone: At the DNA level, this CDR3 is encoded by other sequences in the same sample as well. The chain couples TRBV6-2 or TRBV6-3 to TRBJ2-7; D may be TRBD2 (5 bases). The V end was cut by 5 bases, the J end by 3 bases, with 5 bases between. Germline V gene data show CDR1 as MNHEY and CDR2 as SVGEGT. This CDR3 comprises 11 residues. CDR3 residues: CASSTSYEQYF. The CDR3 DNA is TGTGCCAGCAGTACTAGCTACGAGCAGTACTTC.

This clone was seen just once. V gene TRBV4-1 combines with J gene TRBJ1-5; 11 bases line up with TRBD1. CDR3 size: 16 residues. After removal of 3 bases from V and 4 bases from J, the junction contained 5 bases not matched to a gene. Germline loops: CDR1 MGHRA, CDR2 YSYEKL. CDR3 residues: CASSHGQGAANQPQHF. The CDR3 nucleotides are TGCGCCAGCAGCCACGGACAGGGGGCGGCGAATCAGCCCCAGCATTTT.

This chain connects TRBV4-3 to TRBJ2-5, with D unresolved. This CDR3 has 15 residues. Germline CDR1 is LGHNA and CDR2 is YSLEER. V dropped 0 bases and J dropped 0 bases, with 8 bases sitting between them. The CDR3 nucleotides are TGCGCCAGCAGCCAAGACCGACTGAACCAAGAGACCCAGTACTTC. It yields the protein CASSQDRLNQETQYF.

The chain carries TRBV28 and TRBJ1-2; 8 bases fit TRBD1. This CDR3 comprises 13 residues. The ends lost 6 bases at V and 4 bases at J; junction bases unmatched: 4. Germline V gene lookup returns CDR1 MDHEN and CDR2 SYDVKM. The CDR3 DNA follows: TGTGCCAGCAGATCCGGACAGGGCTATGGCTACACCTTC. It translates to CASRSGQGYGYTF.

As DNA, the CDR3 is TGTGCCAGTAGTATCGAACTCAACACTGAAGCTTTCTTT. Its protein product is CASSIELNTEAFF. The chain uses TRBV19 and TRBJ1-1; D is unresolved. Per the germline V gene, CDR1 is LNHDA and CDR2 is SQIVND (reference sequence). The CDR3 consists of 13 residues. V was shortened by 3 bases and J by 2 bases, with 7 bases between the two germline ends.

The V gene is TRBV5-4, the J gene TRBJ2-1; 7 bases agree with TRBD2. Germline V gene sequence: CDR1 SGHNT, CDR2 YYREEE (reference sequence). V dropped 3 bases and J dropped 7; count of bases not matched to a gene: 7. The CDR3 is made up of 14 amino acids. The CDR3 bases are TGTGCCAGCAGCTCGGGAGGTCTGAGGAATGAGCAGTTCTTC. Its protein product is CASSSGGLRNEQFF.